This TCR beta chain was recorded in a study of blood T cell repertoires in COVID-19. Study at large: Sites in the United States, Italy and Spain provided acute and convalescent COVID-19 samples. Sources were T cells, B-cell-depleted T cells, or PBMCs; the material itself was cDNA or gDNA.

While infection was still active, Seattle patients were enrolled and then followed longitudinally. There are 11 residues in the CDR3. V was clipped by 4 bases and J by 9 bases, with 7 bases between them. CDR1 is SGHAT, CDR2 FQDESV, per germline (reference sequence). In the source study's methods: Using reference gene primer amplification, nucleated cell counts were estimated. Using immunoSEQ multiplex PCR, the repertoire was profiled, and TCRdb retains in-frame clones only, with some absent. That table supplies the V and J calls and clone size; D and trimming were determined from the DNA. The data show about 240,000 clones, 75% to 85% seen once.

The source material was peripheral blood. The rearrangement uses TRBV11-1 and TRBJ2-1, with D perhaps matching TRBD2 (6 bases). This receptor was taken from a middle-aged man with COVID-19, enrolled during active disease. Here the CDR3 DNA reads TGTGCCAGCAGCTGGAGGGGTGAGCAGTTCTTC. This encodes CASSWRGEQFF.